These 30 T cell receptor beta chains originate from one sample sequenced in a study of CD4 T cells in relation to SARS-CoV-2 and coronaviruses. The unexposed donors gave CD4+ T cells in about 2010-2019, prior to COVID-19. CD4+ T cells were isolated from the cells after around 11 days of culture. No antigen has been identified for these receptors. TCRdb's copy holds only in-frame clones and misses some; the assay was immunoSEQ multiplex PCR. The table includes roughly 17,000 clones, roughly 80% detected once. Specimen: CD4+ T cells from PBMCs, cultured in vitro. All receptors come from a human donor in good health.

V gene TRBV24-1 combines with J gene TRBJ2-7; either TRBD1 or TRBD2 may fit D (5 bases each). Germline assignment: CDR1 KGHDR and CDR2 SFDVKD. Trimming removed 7 bases from V and 3 bases from J, with 18 bases in between. The CDR3 runs to 15 residues. The DNA of the CDR3 is TGTGCCACCAGCCGAACCGGGACCGCCGACTACGAGCAGTACTTC. Amino acid sequence: CATSRTGTADYEQYF.

The chain combines TRBV4-2 with TRBJ1-2, with a possible D match to TRBD1 (6 bases). V was clipped by 1 base and J by 0 bases, with 9 bases between them. The V gene's germline CDR1 is LGHNA and CDR2 YNFKEQ. This CDR3 is 15 amino acids long. The CDR3 here is CASSQGQVPNYGYTF. As DNA, the CDR3 is TGTGCCAGCAGCCAAGGACAGGTTCCTAACTATGGCTACACCTTC.

V is TRBV27 and J is TRBJ2-1, with 9 bases that match TRBD1. The CDR3 consists of 16 residues. J gave up 0 bases and V 6 bases, and 6 bases lay outside the gene matches. Germline CDR1 and CDR2: MNHEY and SMNVEV (reference sequence). CDR3 DNA sequence: TGTGCCAGCAGGCCAGACAGGGGGAGCTCCTACAATGAGCAGTTCTTC. Translated, it gives CASRPDRGSSYNEQFF.

The rearrangement links TRBV24-1 to TRBJ2-7; TRBD1 might be the D (6 bases). Germline assignment: CDR1 KGHDR and CDR2 SFDVKD. This CDR3 comprises 15 residues. Trimming took off 6 bases at V and 0 bases at J, with 14 bases between the two ends. This CDR3 is CATSPAGASSYEQYF. The CDR3, as DNA: TGTGCCACCAGTCCCGCAGGGGCTAGCTCCTACGAGCAGTACTTC.

The chain combines TRBV24-1 with TRBJ2-5; TRBD2 aligns across 8 bases. CDR1 is KGHDR and CDR2 is SFDVKD in the germline V gene. This CDR3 comprises 16 residues. J was trimmed by 0 bases and V by 4 bases; bases with no gene match: 6. The CDR3 bases are TGTGCCACCAGTGAGGGCTTACTAGCGGACCAAGAGACCCAGTACTTC. This encodes CATSEGLLADQETQYF.

V usage is TRBV19 and J usage is TRBJ1-1; D possibly corresponds to TRBD1 (6 bases). Trimming stripped 9 bases from V and 4 bases from J, with 12 bases between. This CDR3 contains 12 residues. Germline CDR1 is LNHDA and CDR2 is SQIVND (reference sequence). CDR3 in amino acids: CASRGGFTEAFF. The CDR3 region has the DNA TGTGCCAGCAGGGGCGGGTTCACTGAAGCTTTCTTT.

V gene TRBV28 combines with J gene TRBJ2-7; TRBD2 matches at 9 bases. Germline V gene lookup returns CDR1 MDHEN and CDR2 SYDVKM. There are 14 residues in the CDR3. V lost 8 bases to trimming and J lost 4 bases; unmatched junction nucleotides: 9. The CDR3 sequence: CASSGLALSYEQYF. In DNA, the CDR3 is TGTGCCAGCTCGGGACTAGCACTTTCGTACGAGCAGTACTTC.

This chain joins TRBV7-8 and TRBJ2-7; TRBD2 matches at 7 bases. This CDR3 comprises 15 residues. Germline CDR1 and CDR2: SGHVS and FQNEAQ. The V gene end was trimmed by 6 bases and the J gene end by 2 bases; junction bases not matched to a gene: 10. The CDR3 bases are TGTGCCAGCAGGCCTCCTAGCGGTAATACCTACGAGCAGTACTTC. This translates into CASRPPSGNTYEQYF.

A few counts support this clone. The rearrangement links TRBV2 to TRBJ2-1; D is undetermined. The CDR3 is 13 residues long. Deletions cut 7 bases from V and 3 bases from J, with 10 bases between. Germline lookup yields CDR1 SNHLY and CDR2 FYNNEI. The chain's CDR3 is CASTDLNYNEQFF. The CDR3 DNA follows: TGTGCCAGCACGGACCTAAACTACAATGAGCAGTTCTTC. The full variable domain, in which reference TRBV2 and TRBJ2-1 provide the parts outside the CDR3, is EPEVTQTPSHQVTQMGQEVILRCVPISNHLYFYWYRQILGQKVEFLVSFYNNEISEKSEIFDDQFSVERPDGSNFTLKIRSTKLEDSAMYFCASTDLNYNEQFFGPGTRLTVL.

This clone occurred once. The chain recombines TRBV10-3 with TRBJ1-4; the match to TRBD1 covers 8 bases. V shed 6 bases and J 0 bases; nucleotides not matched to a gene: 0. The CDR3 is 14 residues long. Germline V gene data show CDR1 as ENHRY and CDR2 as SYGVKD. The CDR3, as DNA: TGTGCCATCAGGGGACAGGCAACTAATGAAAAACTGTTTTTT. Its protein product is CAIRGQATNEKLFF.

This rearrangement joins TRBV14 to TRBJ1-1; a possible D gene is TRBD1 (6 bases). Germline loops: CDR1 SGHDN, CDR2 FVKESK. The V and J ends lost 0 bases and 5 bases respectively, with 10 bases between them. CDR3 length: 14 residues. The DNA for the CDR3 is TGTGCCAGCAGCCAAGAACAGGGATTAACTGAAGCTTTCTTT. This sequence encodes CASSQEQGLTEAFF.

V and J are TRBV19 and TRBJ1-2, with D uncertain. Trimming shortened V by 0 bases and J by 8 bases, and 13 bases separated the two germline ends. CDR1 is LNHDA and CDR2 is SQIVND in the germline V gene (reference sequence). The CDR3 sequence is 14 residues long. The CDR3 protein is CASSIDFRTRGYTF. In nucleotides, the CDR3 is TGTGCCAGTAGTATAGATTTCCGGACGCGGGGCTACACCTTC.

The chain couples TRBV19 to TRBJ2-5, with 7 bases aligning to TRBD1. Per the germline V gene, CDR1 is LNHDA and CDR2 is SQIVND (reference sequence). V was clipped by 2 bases and J by 1 base; unmatched bases: 1. The length of the CDR3 is 14 residues. This CDR3 reads CASSISGGQETQYF. The CDR3 region has the DNA TGTGCCAGTAGTATATCAGGGGGCCAAGAGACCCAGTACTTC.

This chain joins TRBV5-1 and TRBJ2-3; no clear D. The CDR3 covers 14 residues. The V end was cut by 4 bases, the J end by 2 bases, with 11 bases between. Germline V gene sequence: CDR1 SGHRS, CDR2 YFSETQ. CDR3 amino acids: CASSNQEYTDTQYF. Here the CDR3 DNA reads TGCGCCAGCAGCAACCAAGAATACACAGATACGCAGTATTTT. The variable domain in full, completed from reference TRBV5-1 and TRBJ2-3, reads KAGVTQTPRYLIKTRGQQVTLSCSPISGHRSVSWYQQTPGQGLQFLFEYFSETQRNKGNFPGRFSGRQFSNSRSEMNVSTLELGDSALYLCASSNQEYTDTQYFGPGTRLTVL.

The chain's CDR3 is CASSDTGRANTGELFF. The CDR3 DNA follows: TGCGCCAGCAGCGATACAGGCCGCGCGAACACCGGGGAGCTGTTTTTT. The V gene is TRBV5-1, the J gene TRBJ2-2; possible D gene TRBD1, 5 bases. The CDR3 has 16 residues. The germline gives CDR1 SGHRS, CDR2 YFSETQ. V was trimmed by 4 bases and J by 0 bases, leaving 13 bases between them.

The chain couples TRBV9 to TRBJ2-6; D ambiguous. Germline CDR1 and CDR2: SGDLS and YYNGEE. The CDR3 totals 15 residues. V was clipped by 4 bases and J by 3 bases, with 11 bases between them. CDR3 in DNA: TGTGCCAGCAGCAGCCGGACGAATGGGGCCAACGTCCTGACTTTC. Its protein is CASSSRTNGANVLTF. Combining the CDR3 with reference TRBV9 and TRBJ2-6 gives the whole variable domain DSGVTQTPKHLITATGQRVTLRCSPRSGDLSVYWYQQSLDQGLQFLIQYYNGEERAKGNILERFSAQQFPDLHSELNLSSLELGDSALYFCASSSRTNGANVLTFGAGSRLTVL.

This chain links TRBV4-1 with TRBJ2-2; no clear D. Germline-derived CDR1 and CDR2 are MGHRA and YSYEKL. Trimming removed 0 bases at V and 0 bases at J, with 11 bases between. This CDR3 is built from 17 residues. CDR3 coding DNA: TGCGCCAGCAGCCAAGACCCCTCGGCAACGAACACCGGGGAGCTGTTTTTT. Protein product: CASSQDPSATNTGELFF.

Judged by abundance, this clone is large. The chain recombines TRBV7-3 with TRBJ2-1; D is unresolved. Germline CDR1 and CDR2: SGHTA and FQGTGA. The CDR3 has 13 amino acids. The V end was cut by 5 bases, the J end by 6 bases, with 11 bases between. CDR3 sequence: CASSAYYTNEQFF. CDR3 DNA sequence: TGTGCCAGCAGCGCCTATTATACCAATGAGCAGTTCTTC.

This clone was counted between two and nine times. V and J are TRBV5-4 and TRBJ2-7; the D gene is possibly TRBD1 (6 bases). V was clipped by 4 bases and J by 2 bases, with 13 bases between them. Germline CDR1 reads SGHNT; CDR2 reads YYREEE (reference sequence). The CDR3 runs 14 residues. The CDR3 coding sequence is TGTGCCAGCAGCAATACAGGGCCCCCCTACGAGCAGTACTTC. It translates to CASSNTGPPYEQYF.

V gene TRBV7-2 combines with J gene TRBJ2-1, with 9 bases that match TRBD2. The CDR3 has 15 amino acids. Trimming took 5 bases from V and 4 from J; bases not matched to a gene: 6. CDR1 and CDR2 (germline): SGHTA, FQGNSA. The CDR3 bases are TGTGCCAGCAGCCCGCGGGGACTAGCTTACAATGAGCAGTTCTTC. It codes for CASSPRGLAYNEQFF.

This rearrangement joins TRBV19 to TRBJ1-5; D is unresolved. Trimming cost V 3 bases and J 2 bases, with 20 bases left between them. The CDR3 has 18 amino acids. CDR1 is LNHDA, CDR2 SQIVND, per germline (reference sequence). The CDR3 DNA sequence: TGTGCCAGTAGTATTCCCCCGGCAGAGCGTACCGGCAATCAGCCCCAGCATTTT. It translates to CASSIPPAERTGNQPQHF. Full variable domain (outside the CDR3, taken from reference TRBV19 and TRBJ1-5): DGGITQSPKYLFRKEGQNVTLSCEQNLNHDAMYWYRQDPGQGLRLIYYSQIVNDFQKGDIAEGYSVSREKKESFPLTVTSAQKNPTAFYLCASSIPPAERTGNQPQHFGDGTRLSIL.

The chain recombines TRBV11-2 with TRBJ1-1; the D gene is possibly TRBD1 (5 bases). The length of the CDR3 is 15 residues. Per the germline V gene, CDR1 is SGHAT and CDR2 is FQNNGV. The germline V and J ends were trimmed by 3 bases and 5 bases, with 16 bases remaining between them. CDR3 protein: CASSLLGQGGTEAFF. Here the CDR3 DNA reads TGTGCCAGCAGCTTGTTGGGTCAGGGAGGGACTGAAGCTTTCTTT.

This chain joins TRBV20-1 and TRBJ2-3; TRBD1 matches 10 bases. Trimming cost V 3 bases and J 1 base; bases outside gene matches: 4. The CDR3 has 15 amino acids. Germline V gives CDR1 DFQATT, CDR2 SNEGSKA (reference sequence). CDR3 in DNA: TGCAGTGCTAGTTGGGACAGGGGAGGCACAGATACGCAGTATTTT. Its protein product is CSASWDRGGTDTQYF.

This clone was detected only once. The CDR3 spells CASSHWFSGGTNEQFF. The CDR3 nucleotides read TGTGCCAGCAGCCACTGGTTTTCGGGGGGGACGAATGAGCAGTTCTTC. V usage is TRBV14 and J usage is TRBJ2-1; 8 bases line up with TRBD2. From germline, CDR1 is SGHDN and CDR2 FVKESK. CDR3 length: 16 amino acids. V gave up 3 bases and J gave up 7 bases; unmatched junction bases: 11.

The CDR3 is CASSLRGTGGSPYEQYF. The CDR3 DNA reads as TGCGCCAGCAGCTTGCGGGGGACAGGGGGCTCCCCCTACGAGCAGTACTTC. The rearrangement joins TRBV5-1 to TRBJ2-7; TRBD1 agrees at 12 bases. V lost 1 base and J lost 2; bases outside the gene matches: 7. This CDR3 comprises 17 residues. The germline V gene has CDR1 SGHRS and CDR2 YFSETQ.

There are a few counts of this clone. The chain recombines TRBV11-2 with TRBJ2-2, with a weak D call TRBD2 (6 bases). There are 17 residues in the CDR3. V gave up 6 bases and J gave up 4 bases, with 21 bases separating them. The germline gives CDR1 SGHAT, CDR2 FQNNGV. The CDR3 is CASRTRPGTSGTGELFF. CDR3 nucleotide sequence: TGTGCCAGCAGAACCCGCCCGGGGACTTCGGGCACCGGGGAGCTGTTTTTT.

The V call is TRBV5-4, the J call TRBJ1-3, with D uncertain. CDR3 length equals 15 residues. V was trimmed by 0 bases and J by 2 bases, leaving 9 bases between them. From germline, CDR1 is SGHNT and CDR2 YYREEE (reference sequence). This chain's CDR3 is CASSLDADPGNTIYF. Here the CDR3 DNA reads TGTGCCAGCAGCTTGGATGCGGACCCTGGAAACACCATATATTTT.

This clone has more than one count but fewer than ten. The chain has TRBV9 and TRBJ2-7; 7 bases agree with TRBD2. CDR3 length: 17 amino acids. Trimming cost V 4 bases and J 0 bases; bases outside gene matches: 13. CDR1 is SGDLS and CDR2 is YYNGEE in the germline V gene. This CDR3 is CASSTAPTSVLSYEQYF. The CDR3 DNA reads TGTGCCAGCAGCACGGCCCCTACTAGCGTTCTCTCCTACGAGCAGTACTTC. The variable domain in full, with the rest retrieved from reference TRBV9 and TRBJ2-7, is DSGVTQTPKHLITATGQRVTLRCSPRSGDLSVYWYQQSLDQGLQFLIQYYNGEERAKGNILERFSAQQFPDLHSELNLSSLELGDSALYFCASSTAPTSVLSYEQYFGPGTRLTVT.

V usage is TRBV5-1 and J usage is TRBJ1-1, with D uncertain. V shed 1 base and J shed 1 base, with 8 bases lying between them. Germline CDR1 is SGHRS and CDR2 is YFSETQ. The CDR3 is made up of 14 amino acids. The CDR3 bases are TGCGCCAGCAGCTTGCGCCCCACGAACACTGAAGCTTTCTTT. The encoded protein is CASSLRPTNTEAFF. Full variable domain (rest looked up from reference TRBV5-1 and TRBJ1-1): KAGVTQTPRYLIKTRGQQVTLSCSPISGHRSVSWYQQTPGQGLQFLFEYFSETQRNKGNFPGRFSGRQFSNSRSEMNVSTLELGDSALYLCASSLRPTNTEAFFGQGTRLTVV.

The chain combines TRBV29-1 with TRBJ2-7; TRBD2 matches at 9 bases. Per germline, CDR1 SQVTM and CDR2 ANQGSEA. CDR3 length equals 15 residues. V trimming: 1 base; J trimming: 4 bases; junction bases outside the gene matches: 8. This CDR3 reads CSVEGAASGKYEQYF. Here the CDR3 DNA reads TGCAGCGTTGAAGGGGCGGCTAGCGGGAAGTACGAGCAGTACTTC.